This T cell receptor beta chain stems from a study of cytomegalovirus exposure and HLA in healthy donors. Broader study findings: Several of the most significant clusters appeared, in a later analysis, to be linked to common viral pathogens. Analyzed later, most CMV-associated TCR beta chains appeared HLA-restricted. A missense DCLRE1C variant was associated with V- and J-gene trimming of TCR beta chains in a later analysis, and an independent cohort replicated the association.

The primer mix had 60 Vbeta and 13 Jbeta primers. Assay used: immunoSEQ multiplex PCR; TCRdb lists only in-frame clones, some missing. The sample has fewer than 100,000 clones; under 85% are singletons. A word on this clone: Antigen: not known.

Trimming cost V 3 bases and J 4 bases; bases outside gene matches: 4. This CDR3 is built from 14 residues. Germline lookup yields CDR1 SGHTA and CDR2 FQGTGA. These donors, healthy bone marrow donors, were studied. The sequence came from a woman aged 40 to 50 in good health and CMV-seropositive. V gene TRBV7-3 combines with J gene TRBJ2-5; 8 bases line up with TRBD2. Specimen: PBMCs. The CDR3 sequence: CASSFSGMGETQYF. CDR3 bases: TGTGCCAGCAGCTTTAGCGGGATGGGAGAGACCCAGTACTTC.